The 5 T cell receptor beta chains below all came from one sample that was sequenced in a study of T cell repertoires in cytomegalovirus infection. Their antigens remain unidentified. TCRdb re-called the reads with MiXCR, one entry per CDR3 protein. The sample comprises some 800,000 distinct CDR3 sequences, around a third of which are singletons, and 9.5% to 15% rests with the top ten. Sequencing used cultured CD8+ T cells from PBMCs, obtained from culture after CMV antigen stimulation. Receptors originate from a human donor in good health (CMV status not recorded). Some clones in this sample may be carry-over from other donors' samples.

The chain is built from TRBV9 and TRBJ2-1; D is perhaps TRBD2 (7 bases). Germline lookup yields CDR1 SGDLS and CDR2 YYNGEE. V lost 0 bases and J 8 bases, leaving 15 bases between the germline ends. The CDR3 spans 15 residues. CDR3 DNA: TGTGCCAGCAGCGTAGAAGAGGGGGGGGCGGATGAGCAGTTCTTC. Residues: CASSVEEGGADEQFF.

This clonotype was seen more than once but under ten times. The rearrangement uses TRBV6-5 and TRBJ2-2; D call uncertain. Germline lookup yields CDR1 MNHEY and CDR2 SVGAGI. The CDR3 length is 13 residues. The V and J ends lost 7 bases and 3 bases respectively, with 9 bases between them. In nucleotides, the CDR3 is TGTGCCAGCAAGGAAGTCTACACCGGGGAGCTGTTTTTT. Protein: CASKEVYTGELFF.

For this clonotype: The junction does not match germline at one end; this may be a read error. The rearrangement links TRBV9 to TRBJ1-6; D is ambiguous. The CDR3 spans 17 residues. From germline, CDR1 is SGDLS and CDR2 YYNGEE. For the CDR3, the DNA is TGTGCCAGTAGCGTAGGTGGCGGGGTCTCCTATAATTCACCCCTCCACTTT. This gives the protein CASSVGGGVSYNSPLHF.

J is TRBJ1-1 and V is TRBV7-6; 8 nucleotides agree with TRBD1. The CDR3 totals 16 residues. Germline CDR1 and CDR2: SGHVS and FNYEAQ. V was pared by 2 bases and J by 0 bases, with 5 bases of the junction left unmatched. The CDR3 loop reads CASSLWTGPLNTEAFF. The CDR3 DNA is TGTGCCAGCAGCTTATGGACAGGGCCGTTGAACACTGAAGCTTTCTTT. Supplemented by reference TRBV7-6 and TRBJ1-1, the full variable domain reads GAGVSQSPRYKVTKRGQDVALRCDPISGHVSLYWYRQALGQGPEFLTYFNYEAQQDKSGLPNDRFSAERPEGSISTLTIQRTEQRDSAMYRCASSLWTGPLNTEAFFGQGTRLTVV.

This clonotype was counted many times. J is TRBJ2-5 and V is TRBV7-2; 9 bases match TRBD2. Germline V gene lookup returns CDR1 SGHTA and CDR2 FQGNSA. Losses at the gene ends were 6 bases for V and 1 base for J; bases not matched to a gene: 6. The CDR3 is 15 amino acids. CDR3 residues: CASSRTSAAQETQYF. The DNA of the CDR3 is TGTGCCAGCAGTCGGACTAGCGCGGCCCAAGAGACCCAGTACTTC. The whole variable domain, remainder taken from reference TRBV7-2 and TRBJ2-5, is GAGVSQSPSNKVTEKGKDVELRCDPISGHTALYWYRQSLGQGLEFLIYFQGNSAPDKSGLPSDRFSAERTGGSVSTLTIQRTQQEDSAVYLCASSRTSAAQETQYFGPGTRLLVL.